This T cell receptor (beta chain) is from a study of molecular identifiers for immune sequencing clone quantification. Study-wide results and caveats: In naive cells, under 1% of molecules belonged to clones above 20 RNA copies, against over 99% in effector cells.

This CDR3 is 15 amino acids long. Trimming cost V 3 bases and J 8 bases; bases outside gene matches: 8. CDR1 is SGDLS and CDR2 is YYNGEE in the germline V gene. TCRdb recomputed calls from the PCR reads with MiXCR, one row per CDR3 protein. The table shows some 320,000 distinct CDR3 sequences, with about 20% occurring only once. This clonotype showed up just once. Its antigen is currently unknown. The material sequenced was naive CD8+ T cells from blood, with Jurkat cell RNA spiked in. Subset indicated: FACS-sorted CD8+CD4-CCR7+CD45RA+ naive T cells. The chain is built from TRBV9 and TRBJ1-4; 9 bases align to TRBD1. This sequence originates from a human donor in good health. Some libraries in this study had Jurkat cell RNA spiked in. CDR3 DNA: TGTGCCAGCAGCGCCGCGACAGGGGGAGGCGAAAAACTGTTTTTT. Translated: CASSAATGGGEKLFF.